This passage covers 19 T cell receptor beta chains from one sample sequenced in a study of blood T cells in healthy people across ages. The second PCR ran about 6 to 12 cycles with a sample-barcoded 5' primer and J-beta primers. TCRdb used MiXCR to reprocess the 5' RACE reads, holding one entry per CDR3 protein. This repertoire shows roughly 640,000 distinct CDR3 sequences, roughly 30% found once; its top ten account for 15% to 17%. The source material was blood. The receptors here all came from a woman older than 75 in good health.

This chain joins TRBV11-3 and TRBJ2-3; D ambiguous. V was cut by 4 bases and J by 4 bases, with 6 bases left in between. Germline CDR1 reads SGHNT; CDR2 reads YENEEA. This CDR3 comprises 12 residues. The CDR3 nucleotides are TGTGCCAGCAGCTGGTCTTCAGATACGCAGTATTTT. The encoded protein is CASSWSSDTQYF.

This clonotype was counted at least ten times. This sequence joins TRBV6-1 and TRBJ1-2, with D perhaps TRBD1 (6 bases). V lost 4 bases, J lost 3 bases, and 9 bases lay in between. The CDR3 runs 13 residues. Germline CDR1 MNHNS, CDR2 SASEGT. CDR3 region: CASSVGAYYGYTF. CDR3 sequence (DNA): TGTGCCAGCAGTGTGGGGGCGTACTATGGCTACACCTTC.

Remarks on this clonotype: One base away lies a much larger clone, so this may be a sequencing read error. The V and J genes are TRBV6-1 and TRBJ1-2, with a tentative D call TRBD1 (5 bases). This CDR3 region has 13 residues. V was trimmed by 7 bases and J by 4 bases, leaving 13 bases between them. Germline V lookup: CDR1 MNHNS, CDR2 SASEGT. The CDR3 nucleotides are TGTGCCAGCACCGGGGCATCTGGCTATGGCTACACCTTC. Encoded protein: CASTGASGYGYTF.

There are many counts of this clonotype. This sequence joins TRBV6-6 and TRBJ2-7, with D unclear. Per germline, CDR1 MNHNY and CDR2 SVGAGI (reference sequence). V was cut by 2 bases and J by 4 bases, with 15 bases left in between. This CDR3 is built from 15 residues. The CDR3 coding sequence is TGTGCCAGCAGTTACCTCCCCAGAGAAGGGTACGAGCAGTACTTC. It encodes CASSYLPREGYEQYF.

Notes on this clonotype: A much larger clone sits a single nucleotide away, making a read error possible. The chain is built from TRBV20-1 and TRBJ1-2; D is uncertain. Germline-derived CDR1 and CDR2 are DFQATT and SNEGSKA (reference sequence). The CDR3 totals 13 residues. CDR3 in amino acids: CSASVDPNYGCTF. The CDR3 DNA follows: TGCAGTGCTAGTGTGGACCCCAACTATGGCTGCACCTTC.

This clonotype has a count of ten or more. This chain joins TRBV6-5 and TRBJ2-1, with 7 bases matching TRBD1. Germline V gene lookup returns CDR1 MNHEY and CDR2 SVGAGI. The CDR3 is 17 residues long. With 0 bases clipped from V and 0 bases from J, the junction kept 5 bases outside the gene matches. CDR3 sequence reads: CASSYSPTGRSYNEQFF. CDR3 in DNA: TGTGCCAGCAGTTACTCCCCGACAGGGCGCTCCTACAATGAGCAGTTCTTC.

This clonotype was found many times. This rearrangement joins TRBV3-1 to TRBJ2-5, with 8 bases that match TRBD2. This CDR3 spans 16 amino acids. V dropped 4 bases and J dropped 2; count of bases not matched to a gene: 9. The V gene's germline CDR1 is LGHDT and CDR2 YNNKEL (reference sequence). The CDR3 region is CASSPGIAGNQETQYF. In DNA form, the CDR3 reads TGTGCCAGCAGCCCCGGGATAGCGGGGAATCAAGAGACCCAGTACTTC.

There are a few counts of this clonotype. Here the CDR3 reads CASKGLARYNEQFF. CDR3 DNA: TGTGCCAGCAAAGGACTAGCGAGGTACAATGAGCAGTTCTTC. The rearrangement joins TRBV2 to TRBJ2-1; 9 bases are shared with TRBD2. Germline assignment: CDR1 SNHLY and CDR2 FYNNEI. This CDR3 contains 14 residues. V shed 7 bases, J shed 4 bases, and the junction held 5 bases outside the gene matches. Drawing the rest from reference TRBV2 and TRBJ2-1, the complete variable domain is EPEVTQTPSHQVTQMGQEVILRCVPISNHLYFYWYRQILGQKVEFLVSFYNNEISEKSEIFDDQFSVERPDGSNFTLKIRSTKLEDSAMYFCASKGLARYNEQFFGPGTRLTVL.

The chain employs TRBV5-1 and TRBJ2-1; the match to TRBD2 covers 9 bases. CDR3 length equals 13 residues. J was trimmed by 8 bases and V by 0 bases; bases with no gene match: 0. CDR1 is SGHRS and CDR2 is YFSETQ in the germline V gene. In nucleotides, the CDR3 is TGCGCCAGCAGCTTGGGGACTAGCGATGAGCAGTTCTTC. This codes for CASSLGTSDEQFF.

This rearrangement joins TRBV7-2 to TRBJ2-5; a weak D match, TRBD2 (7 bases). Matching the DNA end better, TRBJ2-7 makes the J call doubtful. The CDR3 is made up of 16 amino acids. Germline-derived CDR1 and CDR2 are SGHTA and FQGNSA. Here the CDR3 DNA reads TGTGCCAGCAGCTTAGAGGGCGGGGGCCAGGTATACGAGCAGTACTTC. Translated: CASSLEGGGQVYEQYF.

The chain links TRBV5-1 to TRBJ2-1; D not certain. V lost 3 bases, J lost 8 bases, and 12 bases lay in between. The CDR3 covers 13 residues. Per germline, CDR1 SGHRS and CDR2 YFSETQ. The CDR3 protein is CASSSTNADEQFF. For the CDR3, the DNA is TGCGCCAGCAGCTCAACAAATGCGGATGAGCAGTTCTTC.

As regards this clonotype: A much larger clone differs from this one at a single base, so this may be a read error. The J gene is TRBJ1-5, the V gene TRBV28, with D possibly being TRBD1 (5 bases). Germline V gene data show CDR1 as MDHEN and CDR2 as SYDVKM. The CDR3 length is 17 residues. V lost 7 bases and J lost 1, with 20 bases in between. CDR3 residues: CASNLPAGVGSNQPQHF. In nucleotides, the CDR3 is TGTGCCAGCAATTTGCCCGCGGGGGTGGGAAGCAATCAGCCCCAGCATTTT.

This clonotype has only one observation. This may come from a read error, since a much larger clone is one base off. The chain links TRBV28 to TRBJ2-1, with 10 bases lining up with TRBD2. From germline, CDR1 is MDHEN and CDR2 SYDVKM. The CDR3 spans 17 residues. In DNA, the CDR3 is TGTGCCGGCAGTAGTCTAGCGGGGGCGTTTCATCACAATGAGCAGTTCTTC. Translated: CAGSSLAGAFHHNEQFF.

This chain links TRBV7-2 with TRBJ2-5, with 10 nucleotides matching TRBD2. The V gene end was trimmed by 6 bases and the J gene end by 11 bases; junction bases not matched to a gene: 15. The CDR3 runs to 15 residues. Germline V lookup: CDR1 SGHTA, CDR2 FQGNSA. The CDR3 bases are TGTGCCAGCAGTACAGGACTAGCGGCTTACAATGAGCAGTACTTC. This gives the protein CASSTGLAAYNEQYF.

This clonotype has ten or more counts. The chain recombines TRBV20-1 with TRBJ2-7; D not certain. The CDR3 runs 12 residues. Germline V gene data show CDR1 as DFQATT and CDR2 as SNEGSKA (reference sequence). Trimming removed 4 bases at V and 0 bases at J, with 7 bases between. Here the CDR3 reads CSATSLSYEQYF. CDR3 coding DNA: TGCAGTGCTACCTCCCTCTCCTACGAGCAGTACTTC.

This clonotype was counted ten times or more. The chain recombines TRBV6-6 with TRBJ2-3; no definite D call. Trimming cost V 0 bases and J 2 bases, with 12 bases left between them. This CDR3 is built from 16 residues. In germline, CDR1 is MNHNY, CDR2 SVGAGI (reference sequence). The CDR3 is CASSYSSIQYTDTQYF. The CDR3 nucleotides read TGTGCCAGCAGTTACTCGAGTATACAGTACACAGATACGCAGTATTTT.

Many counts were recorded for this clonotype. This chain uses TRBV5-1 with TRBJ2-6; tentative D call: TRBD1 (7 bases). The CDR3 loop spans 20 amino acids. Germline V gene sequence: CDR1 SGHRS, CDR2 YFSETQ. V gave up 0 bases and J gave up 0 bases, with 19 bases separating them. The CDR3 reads CASSLAVGGGGLSGANVLTF. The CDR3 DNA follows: TGCGCCAGCAGCTTGGCCGTCGGAGGGGGCGGCCTCTCTGGGGCCAACGTCCTGACTTTC. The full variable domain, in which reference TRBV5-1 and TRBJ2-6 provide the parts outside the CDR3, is KAGVTQTPRYLIKTRGQQVTLSCSPISGHRSVSWYQQTPGQGLQFLFEYFSETQRNKGNFPGRFSGRQFSNSRSEMNVSTLELGDSALYLCASSLAVGGGGLSGANVLTFGAGSRLTVL.

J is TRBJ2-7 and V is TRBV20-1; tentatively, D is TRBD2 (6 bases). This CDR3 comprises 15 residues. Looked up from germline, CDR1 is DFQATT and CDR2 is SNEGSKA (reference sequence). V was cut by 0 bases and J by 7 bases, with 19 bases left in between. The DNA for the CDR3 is TGCAGTGCTAGAGAAGGCAGCGGGTATTACAATGAGCAGTACTTC. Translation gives CSAREGSGYYNEQYF.

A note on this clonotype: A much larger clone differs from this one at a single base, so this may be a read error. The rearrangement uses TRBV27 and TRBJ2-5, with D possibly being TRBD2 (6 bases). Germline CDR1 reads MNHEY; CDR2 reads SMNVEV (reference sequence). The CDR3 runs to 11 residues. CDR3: CASTSRGTRYF. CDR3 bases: TGTGCCAGCACCAGCCGGGGGACCCGGTACTTC.